This T cell receptor (beta chain) was captured in a study of blood T cells in healthy people across ages (dated by TCRdb to the mid-2010s). About the study as a whole: In model experiments, template switching captured roughly one uniquely barcoded TCR beta cDNA molecule for every two T cells. Donors of different ages were randomly distributed across sequencing lanes to avoid experimental bias. Age-related changes in TCR beta repertoire diversity were measured in the study by deep sequencing normalized with unique cDNA molecular identifiers. Two additional independent replicas of 1 million unique cDNA reads from the same blood draw were analyzed for two donors (one aged 18 to 29 and one aged 80 or older). Donors were grouped into four age groups: young (average roughly 16 years), middle-aged (roughly 40), aged (about 60) and long-lived (just over 80). What the study reported, not specific to this receptor: The long-lived group showed more naive CD4+ T cells, fewer expanded clones and increased TCR diversity than the aged group, suggesting age selection. There was a strong correlation between observed TCR beta diversity and the percentage of naive T cells measured by flow cytometry. The CMV infection status of donors was not known, potentially confounding age-related changes in expanded clonotypes. Total diversity estimates from one million sequenced T cells were considered lower bounds and underestimates. As age increased, observed TCR beta diversity per million T cells dropped in a roughly linear way, and a significant reduction was already evident by age about 40. Conclusive comparison of naive and antigen-experienced compartments was prevented by the profiling of bulk unsorted PBMCs.

The donors were some 36 Caucasian individuals from Russia, aged 6 to 90 years, who were systemically healthy. Each donor gave 8 to 10 milliliters of peripheral blood, collected into EDTA-treated Vacutainer tubes. Ficoll-Paque density-gradient centrifugation was used to isolate PBMCs, with at least 6.5 million per sample. Trizol reagent was used to extract total RNA from PBMCs, with at least 5 micrograms per sample. The percentages of naive CD45RAhigh/CD27high T cells were determined by flow cytometry on a PBMC aliquot from every donor. There are a few counts of this clonotype. Its antigen specificity is not known. No much larger clone is present one base from it, and per-base qualities are unavailable. Libraries were constructed by 5' RACE. TCRdb shows the sequencer as Illumina HiSeq 2500. The second PCR ran for roughly 7 to 12 cycles and used a J-beta primer mix along with a sample-barcoded 5' primer. A template-switch 5' adaptor carrying 12 random nucleotides introduced a unique molecular identifier onto each TCR beta cDNA molecule. At least 3 million CDR3-containing paired-end reads were obtained from each sample. First-strand cDNA was synthesized from all RNA with the Mint cDNA synthesis kit, primed by a TRBC-specific oligonucleotide. Following uracil-DNA glycosylase treatment, all cDNA underwent a first 18-cycle PCR with the universal primers M1SS and BC2_uni_R. The paper's data handling went like this. Normalization of each sample was performed by random selection of 1 million high-quality reads, each carrying a distinct molecular identifier. Reads sharing molecular identifiers were discarded rather than binned into consensus sequences. MiTCR, run with a Q25 quality threshold and the strictest error-elimination algorithm, handled CDR3 identification, clonotype clustering and error correction. A nonparametric unseen species model with Euler transformation was used to estimate a lower bound on total TCR beta diversity. The public reads were reanalyzed by TCRdb: fastp trimming at Q25, MiXCR alignment, in-frame beta chains only. CDR3 protein duplicates are merged, each entry listing the most common genes and DNA. TCRdb assigned the V and J calls; the authors' analysis was not used. The table for this sample lists fewer than 950,000 distinct CDR3 sequences; roughly 34% of them were counted only once. The top ten clonotypes cover 10% to 15% of the sample.

V and J are truncated by 4 bases and 1 base respectively, leaving an intervening sequence of 15 bases. Counted from cysteine to phenylalanine, this CDR3 has 16 amino acids. Only the CDR3 part of the read is kept: 48 bases, read in frame from the first base. For CDR1 and CDR2, the germline V gene lists SGHRS and YFSETQ. Recombination linked TRBV5-1 to TRBJ1-5; the D gene is unclear. This sequence was found in a man between 18 and 29 years old in good health. Sequencing used blood. This receptor carries the CDR3 CASSLTLLGSNQPQHF. The DNA sequence is TGCGCCAGCAGCCTGACTCTTTTGGGCAGCAATCAGCCCCAGCATTTT. The entire variable domain, with the stretches around the CDR3 drawn from the reference TRBV5-1 and TRBJ1-5 proteins, is KAGVTQTPRYLIKTRGQQVTLSCSPISGHRSVSWYQQTPGQGLQFLFEYFSETQRNKGNFPGRFSGRQFSNSRSEMNVSTLELGDSALYLCASSLTLLGSNQPQHFGDGTRLSIL.